Listed below are T cell receptor beta chains from one sample, sequenced in a study of cytomegalovirus exposure and HLA in healthy donors. Clones were read by immunoSEQ multiplex PCR, and TCRdb kept only the in-frame ones, dropping some. The sample has roughly 50,000 clones, around 93% seen once. Sequences were obtained from PBMCs. The receptor set was obtained from a woman between 18 and 30 years old in good health and CMV-seropositive. The CDR3 runs from the conserved cysteine through the conserved F or W.

TRBV10-3 CAISESTGGTDTQYF
TRBV6-5 CASSSVSSYNEQFF
TRBV25-1 CASSEARGNTDTQYF
TRBV6-4 CASSDSQGIRGYTF
TRBV7-9 CASSLEFGDRGTDTQYF
TRBV7-3 CASSASGDQPQHF
TRBV6-5 CASSSLGTGNEKLFF
TRBV7-2 CASSPTSGGANEQFF
TRBV27 CASTKAGTINEQFF
TRBV5-4 CASSLFTGISTEAFF
TRBV15 CATSRDRDEQYF
TRBV5-1 CASSTGTGDGYTF
TRBV27 CASSFQGRTDTQYF
TRBV5-4 CASRDLGTGITPLHF
TRBV13 CASSLWDRGVGRSPLHF
TRBV5-1 CASSSQGYEQYF
TRBV5-5 CASSSAPSGGGNTIYF
TRBV19 CASSIMGGPKDTQYF
TRBV13 CASSSRDRGEKLFF
TRBV7-9 CASSFGDEQYF
TRBV14 CASSQGRQGEAKNIQYF
TRBV6-5 CASGRSGGGYTF
TRBV19 CASSVGTDENTGELFF
TRBV19 CASSLRRASSTETQYF
TRBV19 CASSIATGNEKLFF
TRBV4-2 CASSQGSGGFSYNEQFF
TRBV4-3 CASSQDPGGYGYTF
TRBV11-2 CASSLVTGSYEQYF